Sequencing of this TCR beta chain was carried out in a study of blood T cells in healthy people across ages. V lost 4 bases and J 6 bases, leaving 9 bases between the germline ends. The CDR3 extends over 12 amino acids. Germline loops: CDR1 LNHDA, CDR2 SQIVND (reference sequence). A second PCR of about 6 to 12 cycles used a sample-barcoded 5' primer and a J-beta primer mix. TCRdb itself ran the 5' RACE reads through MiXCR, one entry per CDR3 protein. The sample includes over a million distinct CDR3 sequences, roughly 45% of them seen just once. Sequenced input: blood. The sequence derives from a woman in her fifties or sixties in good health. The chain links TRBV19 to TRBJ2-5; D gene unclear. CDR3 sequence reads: CASSTLGQTQYF. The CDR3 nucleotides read TGTGCCAGTAGTACCCTAGGCCAGACCCAGTACTTC.